Listed below are T cell receptor beta chains from one sample, sequenced in a study of blood T cells in healthy people across ages. One entry per CDR3 protein, called by TCRdb with MiXCR from the 5' RACE reads. The repertoire consists of around 1.5 million distinct CDR3 sequences, with almost 35% occurring once and the leading ten covering 11%. The specimen sequenced was blood. The source is a woman aged 25-40 years in good health. Both conserved end residues are part of each CDR3. D genes are given only for firm matches. Size is stated for part of the rows, as once, few or many counts, or as a class when the clone is expanded.

clone size	V gene	D gene	J gene	CDR3 DNA	CDR3 protein
NA	TRBV20-1	TRBD1	TRBJ2-7	TGCAGTGCTCGACAGGGGACTTCCTACGAGCAGTACTTC	CSARQGTSYEQYF
NA	TRBV7-2	NA	TRBJ2-7	TGTGCCAGCAGCTTAGGCAACCAGGCGAACTACGAGCAGTACTTC	CASSLGNQANYEQYF
few	TRBV15	TRBD2	TRBJ2-1	TGTGCCACCAGGCCCCTGATGGCGGGGGATTACAATGAGCAGTTCTTC	CATRPLMAGDYNEQFF
NA	TRBV18	NA	TRBJ1-2	TGTGCCAGCTCACCAACTTGGGGGGCAGATGACTATGGCTACACCTTC	CASSPTWGADDYGYTF
NA	TRBV24-1	NA	TRBJ2-1	TGTGCCACCCGGGGCGGGCGCTCCTACAATGAGCAGTTCTTC	CATRGGRSYNEQFF
NA	TRBV7-2	TRBD2	TRBJ2-1	TGTGCCAGCAGCTTAGAACTAGCGCTGGGGAATGAGCAGTTCTTC	CASSLELALGNEQFF
NA	TRBV3-1	NA	TRBJ1-2	TGTGCCAGCAGCCAAGAGGGCCCAATCTATGGCTACACCTTC	CASSQEGPIYGYTF
NA	TRBV7-6	NA	TRBJ2-5	TGTGCCAGCAGCACCTCCCCGGTATACCAAGAGACCCAGTACTTC	CASSTSPVYQETQYF
few	TRBV9	TRBD1	TRBJ2-1	TGTGCCAGCAGCGCTTCCGGGACAGGACGCTACAATGAGCAGTTCTTC	CASSASGTGRYNEQFF
NA	TRBV20-1	TRBD2	TRBJ2-7	TGCAGTGCTAGAGACTACAAGGTGACTAGCTCAAACTACGAGCAGTACTTC	CSARDYKVTSSNYEQYF
few	TRBV6-6	TRBD1	TRBJ2-1	TGTGCCAGCAGTTACGTGGGACAGGGCAATGAGCAGTTCTTC	CASSYVGQGNEQFF
NA	TRBV12-3/TRBV12-4	NA	TRBJ2-7	TGTGCCAGCAGTTTAGATGGGTGCGAGCAGTACTTC	CASSLDGCEQYF
NA	TRBV5-4	NA	TRBJ2-1	TGTGCCAGCAGCTCCCTCGCGGCCGGTGAGCAGTTCTTC	CASSSLAAGEQFF
NA	TRBV30	TRBD2	TRBJ2-3	TGTGCCTGGACTACTAGCGGGAGCTCAGATACGCAGTATTTT	CAWTTSGSSDTQYF
NA	TRBV3-1	NA	TRBJ2-5	TGTGCCAGCAGCCACTCAGGGAAGAAGTACTTC	CASSHSGKKYF
NA	TRBV27	TRBD2	TRBJ2-7	TGTGCCAGCAGTTTAGTGGGTGCTCGGGGGCCGGGGGGGCCCTACGAGCAGTACTTC	CASSLVGARGPGGPYEQYF
NA	TRBV20-1	NA	TRBJ1-4	TGCAGTGCTAGAGATCCCTGGACAGCCCTGTTTTTT	CSARDPWTALFF
NA	TRBV9	NA	TRBJ2-2	TGTGCCAGCAGCGTAGCGGGGCAGAACACCGGGGAGCTGTTTTTT	CASSVAGQNTGELFF
NA	TRBV27	NA	TRBJ1-2	TGTGCCGGCAGTTTACGGGGTTGGGGCTACACCTTC	CAGSLRGWGYTF
NA	TRBV10-3	NA	TRBJ2-1	TGTGCCATCAGTGAAGATAATAGGAGGAGCTCCTACAATGAGCAGTTCTTC	CAISEDNRRSSYNEQFF
few	TRBV28	NA	TRBJ2-1	TGTGCCAGCAGTTTATTAAAACTAGTCGGAAGTGGTGAGCAGTTCTTC	CASSLLKLVGSGEQFF